This TCR beta chain was identified during a study of blood T cells in healthy people across ages (dated by TCRdb to the mid-2010s). Background for the entire study: In model experiments, template switching captured about one uniquely barcoded TCR beta cDNA molecule for every two T cells. Age-related changes in TCR beta repertoire diversity were measured in the study by deep sequencing normalized with unique cDNA molecular identifiers. Using the same blood draw, the study looked at two additional independent replicas of 1 million unique cDNA reads for two donors, one aged 18 to 29 and the other aged 80 or older. Four age groups were formed from the donors: young (average 16 years), middle-aged (just under 40), aged (roughly 58) and long-lived (roughly 81).

CDR1 and CDR2 are drawn from the germline V gene: SGHTA, FQGTGA. The CDR3 measures 17 amino acids from cysteine to phenylalanine. The sequence is cut down to CDR3 DNA, 51 bases in frame from base 1. V is shortened by 2 bases, J by 4 bases, and the region joining them spans 18 bases. This clonotype has just a few counts. Its binding antigen is unknown. Per-base quality was not reported, and no clone a single base away is much larger than it. To prepare the library, 5' RACE was applied. The sample was run on an Illumina HiSeq 2500. The second PCR ran for roughly 7 to 12 cycles and used a J-beta primer mix along with a sample-barcoded 5' primer. Each TCR beta cDNA molecule received a unique molecular identifier from a template-switch 5' adaptor carrying 12 random nucleotides. Each sample yielded at least 3 million CDR3-containing paired-end reads. First-strand cDNA synthesis was performed from all RNA using the Mint cDNA synthesis kit, with priming by a TRBC-specific oligonucleotide. All cDNA was treated with uracil-DNA glycosylase and then went through a first 18-cycle PCR with the universal primers M1SS and BC2_uni_R. The study's processing was this. For normalization, 1 million high-quality reads were randomly selected from each sample, with every read carrying a distinct molecular identifier. Reads with shared molecular identifiers were discarded instead of being binned into consensus sequences. MiTCR, with a Q25 quality threshold and the strictest error-elimination algorithm, was used for CDR3 identification, clonotype clustering and error correction. A nonparametric unseen species model with Euler transformation was used to estimate a lower bound on total TCR beta diversity. TCRdb passed the public sequencing reads through fastp at Q25 and MiXCR, retaining productive beta sequences. Entries that share a CDR3 protein sequence are merged under the most common genes and DNA. These V and J calls are TCRdb output, not the study's own analysis. The sample profile shows around 990,000 distinct CDR3 sequences; approximately 25% of them were found once. 0.75% of the sample is in the top ten clones.

General conclusions and limits of the study: Observed TCR beta diversity per million T cells fell roughly linearly with age, and a significant reduction was already apparent by age roughly 40. Total diversity estimates from one million sequenced T cells were considered lower bounds and underestimates. Compared with the aged group, more naive CD4+ T cells, fewer expanded clones and increased TCR diversity were shown by the long-lived group, suggesting age selection. Bulk unsorted PBMC profiling prevented conclusive comparison of naive and antigen-experienced compartments. Because donor CMV infection status was unknown, age-related changes in expanded clonotypes were potentially confounded. A strong correlation was found between observed TCR beta diversity and the percentage of naive T cells measured by flow cytometry.

The approximately 41 donors, aged 6 to 90 years, were systemically healthy Caucasian individuals from Russia. About 9.1 milliliters of peripheral blood were collected from each donor into EDTA-treated Vacutainer tubes. PBMCs were isolated by Ficoll-Paque density-gradient centrifugation, with at least 6.5 million obtained per sample. Total RNA was extracted from PBMCs with Trizol reagent, with at least 6 micrograms obtained per sample. Naive CD45RAhigh/CD27high T cell percentages were measured by flow cytometry on a PBMC aliquot from every donor. These data are also associated with another study on T cells of mothers and their children. Drawing on the second study: Nine systemically healthy Caucasian individuals served as donors, namely three mothers together with their six children. cDNA synthesis used all of the extracted RNA, with roughly 1.5 ug of RNA in each 15 ul reaction. In the second PCR, the M1S primer introduced both the sample barcodes and 2-4 random nucleotides. More than 8 million TCR beta CDR3 reads were obtained from each mother, and approximately 3 million reads were obtained from each child. In both related and unrelated pairs, thymic selection shapes the output of TCR recombination in a similar way, with inherited differences having only a minor effect. Normalized repertoire overlap was always found to be slightly, but never significantly, higher in related mother-child pairs than in unrelated mother-child pairs. No persistent microchimeric T cell clones were detected, at a sensitivity of roughly 100 clones per million clonotypes. The study used deep NGS to compare TCR beta repertoires of mothers and children, seeking features distinguishing related mother-child pairs from unrelated individuals. On average, the children were approximately 12 +/- 4 years old, while the mothers were about 37 +/- 4 years old. Libraries were sequenced on Illumina HiSeq 2000 with 100+100 nt paired-end reads after adapter ligation with NEBNext reagents. To prevent cross-contamination, the mother and child libraries were prepared one month apart and sequenced in separate runs. For each donor, between about 500,000 and 2,200,000 distinct TCR beta clonotypes were identified. Naive TCR beta clonotypes were estimated from low-frequency clonotypes matched to each donor's FACS-determined naive share, without sorting.

The sample comprised blood. The clonotype originates from a girl aged 2-9 years in good health. The receptor chain draws on TRBV7-3 and TRBJ2-1; the D gene is possibly TRBD2, with 6 bases matching. CDR3 loop: CASSLDSRLESYNEQFF. DNA sequence: TGTGCCAGCAGCTTAGACTCTCGACTAGAGTCTTACAATGAGCAGTTCTTC. Reference TRBV7-3 and TRBJ2-1 genes cover what lies past the CDR3, so the full variable domain is GAGVSQTPSNKVTEKGKYVELRCDPISGHTALYWYRQSLGQGPEFLIYFQGTGAADDSGLPNDRFFAVRPEGSVSTLKIQRTERGDSAVYLCASSLDSRLESYNEQFFGPGTRLTVL.